These T cell receptor beta chains were read from a single sample in a study of radiotherapy plus CTLA-4 blockade in lung cancer. Only in-frame clones appear in the TCRdb table, and some are missing; sequencing was by immunoSEQ multiplex PCR. The sample lists roughly 100,000 clones; about 84% were seen once. The sample consisted of peripheral blood, taken from a patient treated with radiotherapy plus ipilimumab. These receptors came from a human donor with non-small cell lung cancer that progressed on radiotherapy plus ipilimumab. Some clones in this sample may be carry-over from other donors' samples. Both conserved end residues are part of each CDR3. A D gene is named only where the DNA matches it firmly. Not every row has a clone size; where given, it reads once, few, many or a size class.

D gene	J gene	clone size	CDR3 length	V gene	CDR3 DNA	CDR3 protein
TRBD1	TRBJ1-4	NA	14	TRBV2	TGTGCCAGCATTCGACAGGGGGGTAATGAAAAACTGTTTTTT	CASIRQGGNEKLFF
NA	TRBJ1-1	NA	11	TRBV20-1	TGCAGTGCTAGACAGACCATTGAAGCTTTCTTT	CSARQTIEAFF
NA	TRBJ1-2	NA	14	TRBV7-2	TGTGCCAGCAGCTTAATGGGGGGGAGCTATGGCTACACCTTC	CASSLMGGSYGYTF
NA	TRBJ1-5	NA	16	TRBV30	TGTGCCTGGAGTGAAAATGCCGGGACACCGCTGAAGCCCCAGCATTTT	CAWSENAGTPLKPQHF
NA	TRBJ2-3	once	12	TRBV5-4	TGTGCCAGCAGCTTGGATTTACATACGCAGTATTTT	CASSLDLHTQYF
TRBD2	TRBJ2-2	NA	12	TRBV9	TGTGCCAGCCAACCGGGGGGCGGGGAGCTGTTTTTT	CASQPGGGELFF
NA	TRBJ2-7	NA	13	TRBV28	TGTGCCAGCAGTTTAGGAACCGCCCAGGAGCAGTACTTC	CASSLGTAQEQYF
TRBD2	TRBJ2-1	NA	16	TRBV7-6	TGTGCCAGCAGCTTAGTAACTAGCGGGGGGGCTGGTGAGCAGTTCTTC	CASSLVTSGGAGEQFF
TRBD2	TRBJ2-1	once	14	TRBV5-1	TGCGCCAGCAGCGCCCGGGAGGGGAGGGGAGAGCAGTTCTTC	CASSAREGRGEQFF
NA	TRBJ1-4	few	16	TRBV5-4	TGTGCCAGCAGCTTGGGGGGGTCTTCAACTAATGAAAAACTGTTTTTT	CASSLGGSSTNEKLFF
NA	TRBJ1-5	NA	16	TRBV19	TGTGCCAGTAGTATAGATCCCGAACGACCTAATCAGCCCCAGCATTTT	CASSIDPERPNQPQHF
NA	TRBJ1-2	NA	14	TRBV7-9	TGTGCCAGCAGCTTAGAAAAGGGGTGGTATGGCTACACCTTC	CASSLEKGWYGYTF
NA	TRBJ1-2	NA	14	TRBV5-5	TGTGCCAGCAGCTTGGGGGGAGACGACTATGGCTACACCTTC	CASSLGGDDYGYTF
TRBD1	TRBJ1-2	NA	13	TRBV19	TGTGCCAGTACCCAAGGGGGACAGGGGAGCTACACCTTC	CASTQGGQGSYTF
NA	TRBJ2-3	NA	16	TRBV5-1	TGCGCCAGCAGCTCGCGAACTGGCGGCTTGACAGATACGCAGTATTTT	CASSSRTGGLTDTQYF
NA	TRBJ1-4	NA	15	TRBV6-5	TGTGCCAGCAGTTACAGGGGAGAAACTAATGAAAAACTGTTTTTT	CASSYRGETNEKLFF
NA	TRBJ1-1	few	14	TRBV28	TGTGCCATTGTTCCCGGGACGGCGAACACTGAAGCTTTCTTT	CAIVPGTANTEAFF
TRBD1	TRBJ2-1	NA	15	TRBV7-3	TGCGCCAGCAGTATAAGGACAGGAGCCTACAATGAGCAGTTCTTC	CASSIRTGAYNEQFF
NA	TRBJ1-1	once	15	TRBV11-2	TGTGCCAGCAGCTTATTTGTGGGGGGGAACACTGAAGCTTTCTTT	CASSLFVGGNTEAFF
TRBD1	TRBJ2-7	NA	15	TRBV19	TGTGCCAGTAGTATTGTGACAGGGGTTGGCTACGAGCAGTACTTC	CASSIVTGVGYEQYF
NA	TRBJ1-1	NA	13	TRBV7-3	TGTGCCAGCAGCTTAGGGTGGAACACTGAAGCTTTCTTT	CASSLGWNTEAFF
TRBD2	TRBJ2-4	NA	16	TRBV2	TGTGCCAGCAAGAAAATTGGACTAGCGGGAAAAAACATTCAGTACTTC	CASKKIGLAGKNIQYF
TRBD1	TRBJ2-2	NA	14	TRBV5-1	TGCGCCAGCAGCATTGGACAGGTCACCGGGGAGCTGTTTTTT	CASSIGQVTGELFF
NA	TRBJ1-5	NA	16	TRBV7-2	TGTGCCAGCAGCTTAGCAGGAGGGGTGTGGGGGCAGCCCCAGCATTTT	CASSLAGGVWGQPQHF
TRBD1	TRBJ1-2	NA	14	TRBV6-5	TGTGCCAGCAGAAGACAGGGGGCGAGCTATGGCTACACCTTC	CASRRQGASYGYTF
NA	TRBJ2-7	NA	12	TRBV29-1	TGCAGCGTAGCTAGGGGATCGGGCGAGCAGTACTTC	CSVARGSGEQYF
NA	TRBJ1-5	NA	16	TRBV29-1	TGCAGCGTTGCTGACTCCTTACAGGGAATGAATCAGCCCCAGCATTTT	CSVADSLQGMNQPQHF
NA	TRBJ1-2	NA	15	TRBV6-5	TGTGCCAGCAGCGAGGACCGCGGATGGGACTATGGCTACACCTTC	CASSEDRGWDYGYTF
TRBD1	TRBJ2-5	NA	14	TRBV30	TGTGCCTGGAGTAAAACAGGGGTCCCATGGACCCAGTACTTC	CAWSKTGVPWTQYF
NA	TRBJ2-7	NA	13	TRBV4-3	TGCGCCAGCAGCCAAGATGGATCCTACGAGCAGTACTTC	CASSQDGSYEQYF
NA	TRBJ1-4	NA	16	TRBV7-8	TGTGCCAGCAGCCGCCAGGACAGAGCAACTAATGAAAAACTGTTTTTT	CASSRQDRATNEKLFF
TRBD1	TRBJ1-2	NA	18	TRBV10-3	TGTGCCATCAGTGAGTCCCCGACAGGGGGGAGAGCTAACTATGGCTACACCTTC	CAISESPTGGRANYGYTF